The sequence of this T cell receptor beta chain was determined in a study of T cell responses to AZD1222 COVID-19 vaccine. General study results and limits: Receipt of two AZD1222 doses was followed by a rise in Spike-specific TCR breadth and depth. Researchers took repertoire samples only after the peak T cell response had come. Baseline seropositivity occurred in only a handful of AZD1222 recipients. Close to half of all spike-specific TCRs reportedly target regions of the variants that are unmutated.

The CDR3 loop spans 15 amino acids. Per the germline V gene, CDR1 is MNHEY and CDR2 is SMNVEV (reference sequence). The V gene end was trimmed by 8 bases and the J gene end by 6 bases; junction bases not matched to a gene: 10. Profiled with immunoSEQ multiplex PCR; TCRdb holds only in-frame clones, not every one. The table lists 100,000 to 150,000 clones, around 90% of them singletons, with over 5.5% in the top ten. On this clone itself: Its antigen is currently unknown.

V and J are TRBV27 and TRBJ2-3, with 11 nucleotides matching TRBD1. Sequencing was performed on peripheral blood, taken on day 0 of AZD1222 vaccination. The clonotype comes from an adult in good health. The CDR3 loop reads CASFAGTGGFDTQYF. The CDR3 nucleotides read TGTGCCAGCTTCGCCGGGACAGGGGGATTTGATACGCAGTATTTT.